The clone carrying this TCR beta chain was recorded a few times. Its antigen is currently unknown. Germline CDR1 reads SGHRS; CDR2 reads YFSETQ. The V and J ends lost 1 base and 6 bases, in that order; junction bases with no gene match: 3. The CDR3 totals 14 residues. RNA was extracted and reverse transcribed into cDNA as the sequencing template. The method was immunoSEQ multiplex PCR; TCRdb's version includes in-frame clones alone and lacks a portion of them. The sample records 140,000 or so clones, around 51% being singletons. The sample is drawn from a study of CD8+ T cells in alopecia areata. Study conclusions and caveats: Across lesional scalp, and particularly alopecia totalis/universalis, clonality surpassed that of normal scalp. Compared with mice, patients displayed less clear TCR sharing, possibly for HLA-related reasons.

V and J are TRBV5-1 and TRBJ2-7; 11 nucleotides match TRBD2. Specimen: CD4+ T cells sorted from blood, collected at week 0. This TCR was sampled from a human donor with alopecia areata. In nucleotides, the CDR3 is TGCGCCAGCAGCTTGACTAGCGGGAGTACCGAGCAGTACTTC. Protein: CASSLTSGSTEQYF. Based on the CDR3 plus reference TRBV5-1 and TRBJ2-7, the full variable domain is KAGVTQTPRYLIKTRGQQVTLSCSPISGHRSVSWYQQTPGQGLQFLFEYFSETQRNKGNFPGRFSGRQFSNSRSEMNVSTLELGDSALYLCASSLTSGSTEQYFGPGTRLTVT.